This TCR beta chain was recorded in a study of cytomegalovirus exposure and HLA in healthy donors. Study-wide findings and caveats: An analysis that was carried out later associated fewer than 20,000 TCR beta sequences with HLA alleles at 0.05 false discovery rate.

CDR1 and CDR2 from the germline V gene are SGHRS and YFSETQ. The germline V and J ends were trimmed by 0 bases and 4 bases, with 5 bases remaining between them. This CDR3 contains 12 residues. PCR employed 60 Vbeta and 13 Jbeta primers. The assay was immunoSEQ multiplex PCR, and TCRdb's table has in-frame clones only and misses some. Of tens of thousands of clones listed, about two thirds were seen once; the top ten hold over 10%. On this clone itself: Its cognate antigen is unknown.

The chain uses TRBV5-1 and TRBJ2-7; the D is unclear. The sequenced sample was PBMCs. This TCR derives from a woman aged 40-49 years in good health and CMV-seropositive. CDR3: CASSLGGYEQYF. In DNA form, the CDR3 reads TGCGCCAGCAGCTTGGGAGGATACGAGCAGTACTTC.